The 22 T cell receptor beta chains below come from one sample, sequenced in a study of tumor-infiltrating lymphocytes in primary liver carcinoma. Germline DNA was also extracted, while the blood RNA originated from unsorted whole blood. With around 500 ng total RNA as template and a constant-region primer, TCR beta cDNA was made. Each TCR beta library was derived from three nested multiplex PCR rounds that employed slightly modified ARM-PCR. Both of the initial two PCR rounds ran for approximately 10 cycles and employed TRBV1-TRBV30 forward primers alongside a C-beta reverse primer. MiXCR, applied by TCRdb to the multiplex PCR reads, yields one record per CDR3 protein. This sample carries hundreds of thousands of distinct CDR3 sequences, 58% of them seen once, and the ten largest clones take about 17%. What was sequenced was peripheral blood. The receptor set was obtained from a woman aged 25 to 45 with primary liver carcinoma and hepatitis B virus infection.

This clonotype was observed a handful of times. CDR3: CASSYPDGGGNTIYF. The CDR3, as DNA: TGTGCCAGCAGTTACCCGGACGGGGGAGGAAACACCATATATTTT. The chain uses TRBV6-6 and TRBJ1-3, with a possible D match to TRBD1 (5 bases). Trimming stripped 2 bases from V and 4 bases from J, with 12 bases between. The CDR3 length is 15 residues. Germline V gene lookup returns CDR1 MNHNY and CDR2 SVGAGI (reference sequence).

V and J are TRBV5-1 and TRBJ2-7; 9 bases line up with TRBD2. The CDR3 loop spans 18 amino acids. Germline trimming cut 0 bases from V and 2 bases from J; bases unmatched to any gene: 12. The V gene's germline CDR1 is SGHRS and CDR2 YFSETQ. In DNA form, the CDR3 reads TGCGCCAGCAGCTTGGCGATTTCTGCTAGCGGGATCACCTACGAGCAGTACTTC. It codes for CASSLAISASGITYEQYF.

For this clonotype: The junction differs from germline at one of its ends, possibly a read error. This chain connects TRBV4-3 to TRBJ2-1, with 15 bases fitting TRBD2. CDR3 length: 16 amino acids. The germline V gene encodes CDR1 LGHNA and CDR2 YSLEER. CDR3 in DNA: TGCGCCAGCAGCCGGACTAGCGGGGGGGCCATGAATGAGCAGTTATTC. This translates into CASSRTSGGAMNEQLF.

To note about this clonotype: The junction shows a germline mismatch at one end, possibly a read error. The V gene is TRBV29-1, the J gene TRBJ1-4; 9 nucleotides match TRBD1. This CDR3 is 15 amino acids long. Germline V gives CDR1 SQVTM, CDR2 ANQGSEA. The CDR3 nucleotides are TGCAGCGTTGAATTTATCGGGACAGGGATCACAAAACTGTTCTTT. Translated: CSVEFIGTGITKLFF.

Concerning this clonotype: One end of the junction is discordant with germline, which a read error may explain. The V and J genes are TRBV19 and TRBJ2-2; TRBD1 matches 9 bases. The CDR3 loop spans 15 amino acids. CDR1 LNHDA and CDR2 SQIVND come from the germline V gene (reference sequence). For the CDR3, the DNA is TGTGCCAGTAGGACCGGGACAGGGTTCAGCGGGGAGTTGTTTTTT. Its protein is CASRTGTGFSGELFF.

This clonotype was recorded many times. The V and J genes are TRBV11-2 and TRBJ2-1, with 8 bases identical to TRBD2. V lost 1 base, J lost 4 bases, and 6 bases stayed unmatched. Germline V gene lookup returns CDR1 SGHAT and CDR2 FQNNGV. There are 16 residues in the CDR3. CDR3 sequence reads: CASSLGGQRGYNEQFF. For the CDR3, the DNA is TGTGCCAGCAGCTTAGGAGGACAGCGGGGGTACAATGAGCAGTTCTTC.

The gene calls are TRBV14 and TRBJ2-7; tentatively, D is TRBD2 (6 bases). The CDR3 length is 16 residues. Trimming took off 1 base at V and 3 bases at J, with 16 bases between the two ends. The V gene's germline CDR1 is SGHDN and CDR2 FVKESK. CDR3 sequence (DNA): TGTGCCAGCAGCCAAGCGGGGGATAGGACCTACTACGAGCAGTACTTC. It translates to CASSQAGDRTYYEQYF. The whole variable domain, filled in from reference TRBV14 and TRBJ2-7, reads EAGVTQFPSHSVIEKGQTVTLRCDPISGHDNLYWYRRVMGKEIKFLLHFVKESKQDESGMPNNRFLAERTGGTYSTLKVQPAELEDSGVYFCASSQAGDRTYYEQYFGPGTRLTVT.

This clonotype was seen a few times. The J gene is TRBJ2-7, the V gene TRBV28; a weak D match, TRBD2 (6 bases). There are 15 residues in the CDR3. Trimming pared 5 bases from V and 5 bases from J, leaving 19 bases between. Germline values: CDR1 MDHEN, CDR2 SYDVKM. The DNA for the CDR3 is TGTGCCAGCAGTCCCGCCGGGACTGGGCGGGACGAGCAGTACTTC. This codes for CASSPAGTGRDEQYF.

On this clonotype itself: The junction does not match germline at one end; this may be a read error. The rearrangement joins TRBV13 to TRBJ2-1, with a weak D call TRBD1 (5 bases). CDR1 and CDR2 (germline): PRHDT, FYEKMQ (reference sequence). The CDR3 has 19 residues. The CDR3, as DNA: TGTGCCAGCAGCTCCCACCAAGACTCCGACAGTGACTCCTACAATGAGCAGCTCTTC. As protein: CASSSHQDSDSDSYNEQLF.

This clonotype was recorded many times. The chain is built from TRBV11-3 and TRBJ2-1; TRBD2 agrees at 7 bases. The CDR3 sequence is 16 residues long. Trimming cost V 0 bases and J 0 bases; bases outside gene matches: 2. The germline CDR1 and CDR2 sequences are SGHNT and YENEEA. The CDR3 DNA sequence: TGTGCCAGCAGCTTAGAGGGCGGGAGCTCCTACAATGAGCAGTTCTTC. Translated: CASSLEGGSSYNEQFF. Complete variable domain (other parts from reference TRBV11-3 and TRBJ2-1): EAGVVQSPRYKIIEKKQPVAFWCNPISGHNTLYWYLQNLGQGPELLIRYENEEAVDDSQLPKDRFSAERLKGVDSTLKIQPAELGDSAVYLCASSLEGGSSYNEQFFGPGTRLTVL.

This clonotype occurred once. CDR3 coding DNA: TGTGCCAGCAGCCCCAAAAAGGCACTCGCATCCTACAATGAGCAGTTCTTC. Its protein product is CASSPKKALASYNEQFF. The chain carries TRBV5-4 and TRBJ2-1; D ambiguous. Germline assignment: CDR1 SGHNT and CDR2 YYREEE (reference sequence). CDR3 length: 17 amino acids. Trimming removed 4 bases at V and 1 base at J, with 18 bases between.

This clonotype was seen more than once but under ten times. The V call is TRBV6-2 or TRBV6-3, the J call TRBJ2-1; 15 bases are shared with TRBD2. Germline lookup yields CDR1 MNHEY and CDR2 SVGEGT. Trimming at V came to 4 bases and at J to 0 bases, leaving 13 bases not matched to a gene. The CDR3 has 21 residues. The CDR3 sequence: CASSFYSWGTSGRNSYNEQFF. The CDR3 DNA reads TGTGCCAGCAGTTTTTATTCATGGGGGACTAGCGGGAGGAACTCCTACAATGAGCAGTTCTTC.

In regard to this clonotype: This is likely a read error, given that the CDR3 carries no conserved phenylalanine or tryptophan at its end. The V gene is TRBV7-9, the J gene TRBJ1-1; 10 bases match TRBD1. Trimming cost V 5 bases and J 7 bases; bases outside gene matches: 4. CDR1 is SEHNR, CDR2 FQNEAQ, per germline (reference sequence). CDR3 size: 13 residues. The DNA of the CDR3 is TGTGCCAGCAGCCTCCGGGACAGGGGTGAAGCTTTCTCT. Translation: CASSLRDRGEAFS.

This clonotype showed up many times. The genes are TRBV7-8 and TRBJ2-2, with unresolved D. With 3 bases removed from V and 6 bases from J, the gap between germline ends came to 14 bases. Germline-derived CDR1 and CDR2 are SGHVS and FQNEAQ. The CDR3 has 15 amino acids. Here the CDR3 DNA reads TGTGCCAGCAGCTTGGTCGGGCTGGGCTCCGGGGAGCTGTTTTTT. Its protein is CASSLVGLGSGELFF.

The chain combines TRBV5-5 with TRBJ2-7; D is ambiguous. Germline V lookup: CDR1 SGHKS, CDR2 YYEKEE (reference sequence). With 5 bases removed from V and 3 bases from J, the gap between germline ends came to 12 bases. This CDR3 has 13 residues. As DNA, the CDR3 is TGTGCCAGCAGTTCGAGAGCAAACTACGAGCAGTACTTC. Protein: CASSSRANYEQYF.

As regards this clonotype: This could be a read error, since a much larger clone is one nucleotide away. The chain has TRBV4-2 and TRBJ2-3; D is undetermined. This CDR3 has 17 residues. Trimming took 1 base from V and 5 from J, leaving 19 bases between them. The germline CDR1 and CDR2 sequences are LGHNA and YNFKEQ. In nucleotides, the CDR3 is TGTGCCAGCAGCCAAGCCTTACAAAGCGTGAGACAAGATACGCAGTATTTT. Its translation: CASSQALQSVRQDTQYF.

The V call is TRBV28, the J call TRBJ1-4, with TRBD1 as a possible D gene (5 bases). The CDR3 covers 15 residues. V shed 10 bases and J shed 0 bases, with 15 bases lying between them. Germline V gene data show CDR1 as MDHEN and CDR2 as SYDVKM. For the CDR3, the DNA is TGTGCCACCAGGCGTTGGGGGACAACTAATGAAAAACTGTTTTTT. Translating gives CATRRWGTTNEKLFF.

As concerns this clonotype: A much larger clone differs by one base, so this may be a read error. The V gene is TRBV12-3 or TRBV12-4, the J gene TRBJ2-1, with 9 bases lining up with TRBD2. CDR3 size: 15 residues. The CDR3 is CASSLATGTSPTVFF. CDR3 DNA sequence: TGTGCCAGCAGTCTAGCCACCGGGACTAGCCCCACGGTGTTCTTC.

The chain recombines TRBV29-1 with TRBJ2-7; 8 bases match TRBD1. This CDR3 comprises 13 residues. CDR1 SQVTM and CDR2 ANQGSEA come from the germline V gene. The CDR3, as DNA: TGCAGGGTCTCGGGGCAGGGGGCTTTCGAGCAGTACTTC. Protein sequence: CRVSGQGAFEQYF.

The gene calls are TRBV6-6 and TRBJ2-3; 7 nucleotides align to TRBD2. Looked up from germline, CDR1 is MNHNY and CDR2 is SVGAGI (reference sequence). The CDR3 runs 17 residues. J was trimmed by 2 bases and V by 0 bases; bases with no gene match: 8. In DNA, the CDR3 is TGTGCCAGCAGTTACTCGTCTGGGGGGGGTGCCACAGATACGCAGTATTTT. This sequence encodes CASSYSSGGGATDTQYF.

About this clonotype: A read error may account for a junction end that differs from germline. The genes are TRBV11-2 and TRBJ2-1; TRBD2 matches 12 bases. Germline loops: CDR1 SGHAT, CDR2 FQNNGV. The CDR3 has 17 residues. The CDR3 bases are TGTGCCAGCAGCTTATGGACTAGCGGGACAGGGAACAATGAGAAGTTCTTC. This gives the protein CASSLWTSGTGNNEKFF.

For this clonotype: This may be a read error, as it is one base from a much larger clone. V is TRBV4-3 and J is TRBJ1-2; D gene uncertain. Germline V gives CDR1 LGHNA, CDR2 YSLEER. Trimming stripped 2 bases from V and 5 bases from J, with 15 bases between. CDR3 length: 15 amino acids. This chain's CDR3 is CASSQFPELGYGYTF. CDR3 nucleotides: TGCGCCAGCAGCCAATTTCCGGAATTAGGATATGGCTACACCTTC.